The 17 T cell receptor beta chains in this list originate from one sample, sequenced in a study of OX40 agonist ivuxolimab in advanced cancers. The assay was immunoSEQ multiplex PCR, and TCRdb's table has in-frame clones only and misses some. The data hold around 70,000 clones, with around nine tenths observed a single time. The input for sequencing was CD4+ or CD8+ T cells sorted from blood, taken in a trial of the OX40 agonist ivuxolimab. The receptors derive from an adult with an advanced solid tumor such as melanoma, head and neck, liver or kidney cancer.

The genes are TRBV27 and TRBJ2-7, with 7 bases lining up with TRBD1. From germline, CDR1 is MNHEY and CDR2 SMNVEV (reference sequence). CDR3 size: 14 residues. Trimming removed 5 bases from V and 1 base from J; junction bases left unmatched: 5. CDR3 loop: CASSLDRLSYEQYF. The CDR3 DNA reads as TGTGCCAGCAGTCTGGACAGGTTATCCTACGAGCAGTACTTC.

With regard to this clone: This CDR3 is also generated by other DNA sequences in the sample. The chain recombines TRBV9 with TRBJ1-2, with D tentatively TRBD1 (5 bases). This CDR3 comprises 12 residues. V was cut by 0 bases and J by 7 bases, with 7 bases left in between. Germline values: CDR1 SGDLS, CDR2 YYNGEE. In DNA, the CDR3 is TGTGCCAGCAGCGTAGGCGGGGGTGGCTACACCTTC. It codes for CASSVGGGGYTF.

V is TRBV5-6 and J is TRBJ1-2; D perhaps matches TRBD1 (5 bases). Deletions cut 1 base from V and 6 bases from J, with 19 bases between. This CDR3 is 16 amino acids long. Germline lookup yields CDR1 SGHDT and CDR2 YYEEEE. The CDR3 here is CASSLNGQPYFDGYTF. In DNA form, the CDR3 reads TGTGCCAGCAGCTTGAACGGACAACCATACTTCGATGGCTACACCTTC.

The chain couples TRBV4-1 to TRBJ2-5; D is perhaps TRBD1 or TRBD2 (5 bases each). TRBJ2-7 explains the end of the DNA better; the J call may be wrong. The germline V gene encodes CDR1 MGHRA and CDR2 YSYEKL. This CDR3 is built from 14 residues. The CDR3 is CASSQERGSYEQYF. The CDR3 nucleotides read TGCGCCAGCAGCCAAGAGAGGGGTTCCTACGAGCAGTACTTC.

The chain couples TRBV7-9 to TRBJ2-7; D is uncertain. The germline V gene encodes CDR1 SEHNR and CDR2 FQNEAQ (reference sequence). The CDR3 runs to 15 residues. Trimming pared 4 bases from V and 2 bases from J, leaving 15 bases between. CDR3 protein: CASSSGTRLAYEQYF. The CDR3 coding sequence is TGTGCCAGCAGCTCTGGCACCCGTTTGGCCTACGAGCAGTACTTC.

V usage is TRBV7-2 and J usage is TRBJ2-7; D is unresolved. This CDR3 is built from 13 residues. Trimming stripped 7 bases from V and 0 bases from J, with 10 bases between. Germline CDR1 SGHTA, CDR2 FQGNSA. CDR3 bases: TGTGCCAGCACCGACACAGTCTCCTACGAGCAGTACTTC. It translates to CASTDTVSYEQYF.

V usage is TRBV11-2 and J usage is TRBJ2-7; 11 nucleotides agree with TRBD1. Germline lookup yields CDR1 SGHAT and CDR2 FQNNGV. The CDR3 is 16 amino acids. V gave up 3 bases and J gave up 3 bases; unmatched junction bases: 7. The CDR3 DNA is TGTGCCAGCAGCTTCGAAGGGACAGGGGGTTTCTACGAGCAGTACTTC. This encodes CASSFEGTGGFYEQYF.

This clone was observed a handful of times. This chain links TRBV6-4 with TRBJ1-5; tentatively, D is TRBD1 (5 bases). This CDR3 spans 13 amino acids. Germline CDR1 reads MRHNA; CDR2 reads SNTAGT. V lost 0 bases, J lost 6 bases, and 6 bases lay in between. The CDR3 reads CASSDSGGQPQHF. The DNA for the CDR3 is TGTGCCAGCAGTGACTCTGGGGGTCAGCCCCAGCATTTT.

The V and J genes are TRBV10-1 and TRBJ2-3; the D is unclear. This CDR3 has 14 amino acids. The V end was cut by 3 bases, the J end by 5 bases, with 12 bases between. Germline CDR1 and CDR2: WNHNN and SYGVQD (reference sequence). In DNA form, the CDR3 reads TGCGCCAGCAGTGACATGATTACCGGAGATACGCAGTATTTT. It translates to CASSDMITGDTQYF.

The rearrangement uses TRBV7-9 and TRBJ2-7, with TRBD1 matching over 8 bases. V was clipped by 5 bases and J by 3 bases; unmatched bases: 6. Germline V gene data show CDR1 as SEHNR and CDR2 as FQNEAQ (reference sequence). The CDR3 sequence is 14 residues long. DNA for the CDR3: TGTGCCAGCAGCATGGTCACAGGGGGCTACGAGCAGTACTTC. It encodes CASSMVTGGYEQYF.

The chain carries TRBV10-3 and TRBJ2-7; D uncertain. Germline assignment: CDR1 ENHRY and CDR2 SYGVKD. V was clipped by 4 bases and J by 5 bases, with 15 bases between them. The CDR3 extends over 14 amino acids. The CDR3 DNA follows: TGTGCCATCAGTGCGGCAAGGGATTTCAACGAGCAGTACTTC. Its translation is CAISAARDFNEQYF.

This chain uses TRBV5-1 with TRBJ2-3, with a weak D call TRBD2 (5 bases). The germline V gene has CDR1 SGHRS and CDR2 YFSETQ. The V gene lost 2 bases and the J gene lost 0 bases, with 19 bases spanning the gap. The CDR3 is 18 residues long. This chain's CDR3 is CASSLYPGEIRSTDTQYF. Here the CDR3 DNA reads TGCGCCAGCAGCTTATATCCCGGGGAGATACGGAGCACAGATACGCAGTATTTT.

The V and J genes are TRBV13 and TRBJ1-5; D might be TRBD1 (5 bases). The V and J ends lost 3 bases and 9 bases respectively, with 18 bases between them. This CDR3 contains 15 residues. Germline CDR1 PRHDT, CDR2 FYEKMQ (reference sequence). CDR3 sequence: CASSFGGHPPGPQHF. CDR3 DNA: TGTGCCAGCAGCTTCGGAGGACACCCCCCGGGGCCCCAGCATTTT.

The chain joins TRBV6-5 to TRBJ1-1; D is uncertain. V was cut by 7 bases and J by 7 bases, with 22 bases left in between. Germline CDR1 and CDR2: MNHEY and SVGAGI. This CDR3 spans 15 amino acids. The CDR3 DNA follows: TGTGCCAGCACCAAAAGTGGATCCGGGGTGGGTGAAGCTTTCTTT. This codes for CASTKSGSGVGEAFF.

CDR3 in DNA: TGTGCCAGCAGCCATGGTGAGGGGGACGAGCAGTACTTC. Its protein product is CASSHGEGDEQYF. J is TRBJ2-7 and V is TRBV4-2; D is perhaps TRBD1 (6 bases). This CDR3 is 13 amino acids long. The germline V gene encodes CDR1 LGHNA and CDR2 YNFKEQ. The V end was cut by 3 bases, the J end by 5 bases, with 11 bases between.

In its sample, this clone ranks as hyperexpanded. The chain carries TRBV11-2 and TRBJ1-1; 7 bases are a match to TRBD1. Germline CDR1 SGHAT, CDR2 FQNNGV. V lost 1 base and J lost 5; bases outside the gene matches: 4. This CDR3 has 14 residues. The DNA for the CDR3 is TGTGCCAGCAGCTTAGGTCCAGGGGGGACTGAAGCTTTCTTT. This gives the protein CASSLGPGGTEAFF.

V gene TRBV15 combines with J gene TRBJ1-3; unclear D gene. CDR1 LNHNV and CDR2 YYDKDF come from the germline V gene (reference sequence). The CDR3 is made up of 17 amino acids. V lost 1 base to trimming and J lost 8 bases, with 21 bases between them. The CDR3 here is CATSRAGRTDHPDTIYF. The CDR3 DNA sequence: TGTGCCACCAGCAGAGCCGGGAGGACGGATCACCCGGACACCATATATTTT.